The sequence of this TCR beta chain was determined in a study of blood T cell repertoires in COVID-19. Seattle researchers signed up patients amid active infection and tracked them longitudinally. V dropped 5 bases and J dropped 5; count of bases not matched to a gene: 4. The germline V gene encodes CDR1 SGHTA and CDR2 FQGTGA. The CDR3 runs 15 residues. Produced via immunoSEQ multiplex PCR; TCRdb's table is partial and in-frame only. The table shows about 210,000 clones, with 82% occurring only once. The sequencing sample was made of peripheral blood. The genes are TRBV7-3 and TRBJ2-2; TRBD1 agrees at 11 bases. This clonotype originated in a woman aged 55 to 70 with COVID-19, enrolled during active disease. CDR3 DNA sequence: TGTGCCAGCAGCGGACAGGGGGCGGGTACCGGGGAGCTGTTTTTT. Protein: CASSGQGAGTGELFF.